This T cell receptor beta chain stems from a study of blood T cell repertoires in COVID-19. Per the original methods: Cell counts per sample came from amplifying reference gene primers. Sequencing used immunoSEQ multiplex PCR; TCRdb keeps in-frame clones, though not all of them. Clone size and the V and J calls come from that table; the DNA yielded D and trimming. Altogether 200,000 to 250,000 clones are present, approximately 80% being singletons, with the ten largest covering roughly 6.4%. The CDR3 extends over 13 amino acids. The V end lost 5 bases, the J end lost 5 bases, and 13 bases lay between the germline ends. The V gene's germline CDR1 is SEHNR and CDR2 FQNEAQ (reference sequence).

The rearrangement uses TRBV7-9 and TRBJ2-7; D uncertain. The sequenced sample consisted of peripheral blood. This clonotype was sampled from a woman aged 60-75 years with active or convalescent COVID-19. The CDR3 loop reads CASSPAASDEQYF. The CDR3 DNA reads TGTGCCAGCAGCCCCGCGGCAAGCGACGAGCAGTACTTC.